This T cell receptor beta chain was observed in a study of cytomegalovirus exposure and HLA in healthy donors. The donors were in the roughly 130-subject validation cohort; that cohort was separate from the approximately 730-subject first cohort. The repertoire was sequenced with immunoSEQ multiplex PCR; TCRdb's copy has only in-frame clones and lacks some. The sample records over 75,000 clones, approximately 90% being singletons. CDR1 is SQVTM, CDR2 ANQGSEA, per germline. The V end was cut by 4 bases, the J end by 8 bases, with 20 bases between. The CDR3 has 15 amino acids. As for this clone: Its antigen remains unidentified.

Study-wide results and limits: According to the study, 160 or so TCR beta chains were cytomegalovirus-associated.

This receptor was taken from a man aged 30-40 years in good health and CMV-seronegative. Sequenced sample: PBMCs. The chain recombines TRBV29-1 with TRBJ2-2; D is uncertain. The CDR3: CSVGSTLAPSGELFF. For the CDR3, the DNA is TGCAGCGTTGGGTCGACATTGGCCCCCTCTGGGGAGCTGTTTTTT.